The sequence of this TCR beta chain was determined in a study of blood T cell repertoires in COVID-19. Original data processing: By means of reference gene primer amplification, nucleated cell counts were estimated. Generated by immunoSEQ multiplex PCR, the TCRdb table keeps only in-frame clones and is missing some. Clone size and V and J calls were adopted from that table, with D and trimming inferred from the DNA. The sample lists more than 75,000 clones, 70% to 90% occurring once. There are 14 residues in the CDR3. CDR1 is SGHTA, CDR2 FQGNSA, per germline. Trimming pared 6 bases from V and 0 bases from J, leaving 9 bases between.

The sequence was obtained from a woman in her 70s with acute or convalescent COVID-19. Specimen: peripheral blood. V and J are TRBV7-2 and TRBJ2-1, with D uncertain. CDR3 nucleotides: TGTGCCAGCAGTGGAAGGAGCTCCTACAATGAGCAGTTCTTC. The encoded protein is CASSGRSSYNEQFF. Based on the CDR3 plus reference TRBV7-2 and TRBJ2-1, the full variable domain is GAGVSQSPSNKVTEKGKDVELRCDPISGHTALYWYRQSLGQGLEFLIYFQGNSAPDKSGLPSDRFSAERTGGSVSTLTIQRTQQEDSAVYLCASSGRSSYNEQFFGPGTRLTVL.